The 30 T cell receptor beta chains presented below share a single source sample, sequenced in a study of immune evolution from preneoplasia to lung adenocarcinoma. TCRdb keeps only in-frame clones here, not all; method: immunoSEQ multiplex PCR. This table holds fewer than 8,000 clones, around three quarters found once. The sample was FFPE invasive lung adenocarcinoma tissue. The receptors were sampled from a person in their forties with lung adenocarcinoma.

The chain has TRBV29-1 and TRBJ2-3; D uncertain. Trimming took 1 base from V and 4 from J, leaving 6 bases between them. CDR3 size: 12 residues. CDR1 SQVTM and CDR2 ANQGSEA come from the germline V gene. In DNA form, the CDR3 reads TGCAGCGTTGAAGGCCAGTCAGATACGCAGTATTTT. This gives the protein CSVEGQSDTQYF.

Concerning this clone: The junction shows a germline mismatch at one end, possibly a read error. The genes are TRBV5-4 and TRBJ1-3, with 7 bases that match TRBD1. Germline V gives CDR1 SGHNT, CDR2 YYREEE (reference sequence). This CDR3 is built from 18 residues. The CDR3 loop reads CASSQDRVRDSIENTIYF. The CDR3 nucleotides are TGCGCCAGCAGCCAAGATAGGGTTAGGGACAGTATTGAAAACACCATATATTTT.

As for this clone: The junction departs from the called germline gene at one end, perhaps through a read error. This sequence joins TRBV19 and TRBJ1-1, with no clear D. The CDR3 has 13 residues. Looked up from germline, CDR1 is LNHDA and CDR2 is SQIVND (reference sequence). The CDR3 bases are TGTGCCAGTAGTACCCGGACGAACACTGAAACTTTCTTT. Its translation is CASSTRTNTETFF. The full variable domain, its missing parts supplied by reference TRBV19 and TRBJ1-1, is DGGITQSPKYLFRKEGQNVTLSCEQNLNHDAMYWYRQDPGQGLRLIYYSQIVNDFQKGDIAEGYSVSREKKESFPLTVTSAQKNPTAFYLCASSTRTNTETFFGQGTRLTVV.

As concerns this clone: The junction and the germline gene differ at one end; a read error may be behind it. This chain joins TRBV7-9 and TRBJ1-6; 7 positions agree with TRBD1. The germline CDR1 and CDR2 sequences are SEHNR and FQNEAQ (reference sequence). The CDR3 is 15 residues long. The CDR3 sequence: CASSSYRGGNSPLHF. In DNA form, the CDR3 reads TGTGCTAGCAGCTCTTACAGGGGCGGTAATTCACCCCTCCACTTT.

This chain links TRBV27 with TRBJ2-2; 7 bases line up with TRBD2. Germline V gene sequence: CDR1 MNHEY, CDR2 SMNVEV (reference sequence). With 7 bases clipped from V and 2 bases from J, the junction kept 7 bases outside the gene matches. The CDR3 length is 15 residues. The CDR3 nucleotides are TGTGCCAGCAATATTGAGACTAGCAACACCGGGGAGCTGTTTTTT. This sequence encodes CASNIETSNTGELFF.

CDR3 nucleotides: TGTGCCAGCTCACCTATAGCGGGGTACACAGATACGCAGTATTTT. It specifies CASSPIAGYTDTQYF. This chain connects TRBV18 to TRBJ2-3, with 8 bases identical to TRBD2. The CDR3 extends over 15 amino acids. The ends lost 3 bases at V and 2 bases at J; junction bases unmatched: 4. Germline values: CDR1 KGHSH, CDR2 LQKENI.

This rearrangement joins TRBV30 to TRBJ1-3; D gene unclear. Trimming pared 2 bases from V and 0 bases from J, leaving 8 bases between. The CDR3 totals 14 residues. CDR1 and CDR2 (germline): GTSNPN, SVGIG (reference sequence). DNA for the CDR3: TGTGCCTGGAGTAGAGCCACCTCTGGAAACACCATATATTTT. The encoded protein is CAWSRATSGNTIYF.

This clone was picked up a small number of times. CDR3 sequence reads: CASSQGPRGNEQYF. DNA of the CDR3: TGCGCCAGCAGCCAAGGACCGAGGGGTAACGAGCAGTACTTC. The chain uses TRBV4-1 and TRBJ2-7; the D gene could be TRBD1 or TRBD2 (5 bases each). Trimming removed 1 base at V and 5 bases at J, with 12 bases between. CDR3 length: 14 amino acids. Germline CDR1 is MGHRA and CDR2 is YSYEKL.

The chain uses TRBV21-1 and TRBJ2-3; TRBD2, the D gene given by the table, was not confirmed from the DNA. TRBV21-1 is labeled a pseudogene. The CDR3 is 14 amino acids. CDR3 region: CASWSSYLTDTQYF. CDR3 nucleotides: TGTGCCAGCTGGAGCAGTTATCTTACAGATACGCAGTATTTT.

This clone was observed a single time. The chain recombines TRBV19 with TRBJ1-5, with D hard to call. From germline, CDR1 is LNHDA and CDR2 SQIVND (reference sequence). The germline V and J ends were trimmed by 4 bases and 0 bases, with 16 bases remaining between them. The CDR3 contains 17 residues. CDR3 amino acids: CASSNNPLGFSNQPQHF. For the CDR3, the DNA is TGTGCCAGTAGTAATAATCCTCTGGGCTTTAGCAATCAGCCCCAGCATTTT.

The chain links TRBV30 to TRBJ2-3, with D perhaps matching TRBD2 (5 bases). Germline loops: CDR1 GTSNPN, CDR2 SVGIG (reference sequence). CDR3 length equals 13 residues. The germline V and J ends were trimmed by 2 bases and 3 bases, with 9 bases remaining between them. This CDR3 reads CAWSTGSTDTQYF. CDR3 DNA sequence: TGTGCCTGGAGTACGGGGTCGACAGATACGCAGTATTTT.

This rearrangement joins TRBV5-4 to TRBJ1-2; D unresolved. V was pared by 3 bases and J by 2 bases, with 8 bases between. Germline assignment: CDR1 SGHNT and CDR2 YYREEE (reference sequence). The CDR3 sequence is 13 residues long. As DNA, the CDR3 is TGTGCCAGCAGCTCAACACCAAACTATGGCTACACCTTC. Protein sequence: CASSSTPNYGYTF. The whole variable domain, filled in from reference TRBV5-4 and TRBJ1-2, reads ETGVTQSPTHLIKTRGQQVTLRCSSQSGHNTVSWYQQALGQGPQFIFQYYREEENGRGNFPPRFSGLQFPNYSSELNVNALELDDSALYLCASSSTPNYGYTFGSGTRLTVV.

The V and J genes are TRBV9 and TRBJ1-1, with D perhaps TRBD1 (5 bases). CDR1 and CDR2 from the germline V gene are SGDLS and YYNGEE. This CDR3 spans 15 amino acids. V was clipped by 4 bases and J by 7 bases, with 20 bases between them. In nucleotides, the CDR3 is TGTGCCAGCAGCCTCCAGGGAGGGTGGGAGAGTGAAGCTTTCTTT. Amino acid sequence: CASSLQGGWESEAFF.

This chain uses TRBV16 with TRBJ1-6, with D hard to call. The CDR3 has 13 amino acids. Germline assignment: CDR1 KGHSY and CDR2 FQNENV. Trimming left V 0 bases short and J 9 bases short, with 6 bases between. DNA of the CDR3: TGTGCCAGCAGCCAATCGGTCCCTTCACCCCTCCACTTT. Translation gives CASSQSVPSPLHF. Together with reference TRBV16 and TRBJ1-6, the CDR3 gives the full variable domain: GEEVAQTPKHLVRGEGQKAKLYCAPIKGHSYVFWYQQVLKNEFKFLISFQNENVFDETGMPKERFSAKCLPNSPCSLEIQATKLEDSAVYFCASSQSVPSPLHFGNGTRLTVT.

The chain is built from TRBV25-1 and TRBJ2-2, with TRBD2 as a possible D gene (5 bases). There are 18 residues in the CDR3. Germline CDR1 MGHDK, CDR2 SYGVNS. V lost 5 bases to trimming and J lost 4 bases, with 23 bases between them. CDR3 bases: TGTGCCAGCAGTCCGGTTGGAGAGGGAATGGGAGTCACCGGGGAGCTGTTTTTT. Amino acids: CASSPVGEGMGVTGELFF.

Only one count was recorded for this clone. This chain joins TRBV7-3 and TRBJ1-6; 10 bases match TRBD1. CDR3 length equals 15 residues. The germline V gene has CDR1 SGHTA and CDR2 FQGTGA. J gave up 6 bases and V 5 bases, and 4 bases lay outside the gene matches. CDR3 sequence (DNA): TGTGCCAGCAGCGTCCGGGACAGGGGTAATTCACCCCTCCACTTT. This gives the protein CASSVRDRGNSPLHF.

V and J are TRBV27 and TRBJ1-5, with D perhaps matching TRBD1 (6 bases). The germline V gene has CDR1 MNHEY and CDR2 SMNVEV (reference sequence). The CDR3 is 15 amino acids. V shed 0 bases and J shed 3 bases, with 9 bases lying between them. CDR3 residues: CASSLSQGPNQPQHF. CDR3 DNA: TGTGCCAGCAGTTTATCCCAGGGGCCCAATCAGCCCCAGCATTTT.

The CDR3 coding sequence is TGTGCCAGCTCACCACGGACAGGGTCTTGGGCAGAACATAACAATGAGCAGTTCTTC. This gives the protein CASSPRTGSWAEHNNEQFF. The rearrangement links TRBV18 to TRBJ2-1, with 8 bases aligning to TRBD1. Germline values: CDR1 KGHSH, CDR2 LQKENI. V shed 1 base and J 5 bases; nucleotides not matched to a gene: 16. CDR3 length equals 19 residues.

This clone was observed a handful of times. This chain connects TRBV10-3 to TRBJ2-1; the match to TRBD1 covers 9 bases. CDR1 and CDR2 (germline): ENHRY, SYGVKD. The V and J ends lost 2 bases and 4 bases, in that order; junction bases with no gene match: 9. The CDR3 extends over 17 amino acids. This CDR3 is CAISEPIETGGYNEQFF. The CDR3 DNA reads TGTGCCATCAGTGAGCCTATCGAGACAGGGGGGTACAATGAGCAGTTCTTC.

This chain uses TRBV9 with TRBJ2-2; tentatively, D is TRBD2 (5 bases). Per germline, CDR1 SGDLS and CDR2 YYNGEE. This CDR3 spans 16 amino acids. V lost 0 bases and J 1 base, leaving 10 bases between the germline ends. The DNA of the CDR3 is TGTGCCAGCAGCGTAGGGGTGGGAGTGAACACCGGGGAGCTGTTTTTT. It is translated as CASSVGVGVNTGELFF.

This chain joins TRBV25-1 and TRBJ1-2; TRBD1 agrees at 7 bases. V lost 1 base to trimming and J lost 7 bases; unmatched junction nucleotides: 6. CDR1 is MGHDK and CDR2 is SYGVNS in the germline V gene. This CDR3 is 14 amino acids long. The CDR3 coding sequence is TGTGCCAGCAGTGAATCTACAGGGGTACGTGGCTACACCTTC. The encoded protein is CASSESTGVRGYTF.

The chain carries TRBV2 and TRBJ1-2; no clear D gene. The V gene's germline CDR1 is SNHLY and CDR2 FYNNEI. The CDR3 is 14 amino acids. Trimming removed 3 bases from V and 5 bases from J, with 13 bases in between. The CDR3, as DNA: TGTGCCAGCAGTGAGGGATCAACGGCGTATGGCTACACCTTC. Translation: CASSEGSTAYGYTF.

About this clone itself: Other DNA sequences in this specimen translate into the identical CDR3. The genes are TRBV6-1 and TRBJ2-7; 13 bases align to TRBD2. The CDR3 contains 15 residues. Germline loops: CDR1 MNHNS, CDR2 SASEGT. J was trimmed by 4 bases and V by 1 base; bases with no gene match: 1. The CDR3 bases are TGTGCCAGCAGTGAAGGGACTAGCGGGAGTTACGAGCAGTACTTC. It yields the protein CASSEGTSGSYEQYF.

The CDR3 DNA reads TGTGCCTGGAGTGTAGGGACAGGAGGAAATCAGCCCCAGCATTTT. Translation gives CAWSVGTGGNQPQHF. This rearrangement joins TRBV30 to TRBJ1-5; 8 positions agree with TRBD1. The CDR3 consists of 15 residues. Unmatched junction bases numbered 5, after V lost 0 bases and J lost 4 bases. Germline CDR1 and CDR2: GTSNPN and SVGIG (reference sequence).

This chain links TRBV5-4 with TRBJ1-1, with D perhaps TRBD1 (5 bases). Germline values: CDR1 SGHNT, CDR2 YYREEE (reference sequence). The CDR3 is 16 amino acids. V was trimmed by 0 bases and J by 3 bases, leaving 15 bases between them. CDR3 nucleotides: TGTGCCAGCAGCTTGGGGGGATCGAAAGGGGACACTGAAGCTTTCTTT. Encoded protein: CASSLGGSKGDTEAFF. Full variable domain (missing parts from reference TRBV5-4 and TRBJ1-1): ETGVTQSPTHLIKTRGQQVTLRCSSQSGHNTVSWYQQALGQGPQFIFQYYREEENGRGNFPPRFSGLQFPNYSSELNVNALELDDSALYLCASSLGGSKGDTEAFFGQGTRLTVV.

This clone occurred a few times. The chain uses TRBV4-1 and TRBJ2-1; D possibly matches TRBD1 or TRBD2 (5 bases each). V was cut by 5 bases and J by 0 bases, with 17 bases left in between. Germline-derived CDR1 and CDR2 are MGHRA and YSYEKL. There are 17 residues in the CDR3. The CDR3 DNA sequence: TGCGCCAGCAGCACACATGGTGGGGGTAGCTCCTACAATGAGCAGTTCTTC. Its translation: CASSTHGGGSSYNEQFF.

The chain links TRBV7-2 to TRBJ2-1; a possible D gene is TRBD2 (6 bases). The CDR3 has 15 amino acids. V was shortened by 4 bases and J by 1 base, with 11 bases between the two germline ends. Per germline, CDR1 SGHTA and CDR2 FQGNSA. The DNA of the CDR3 is TGTGCCAGCAGCTCGACTAGGGGTTCCTACAATGAGCAGTTCTTC. Its translation is CASSSTRGSYNEQFF. Looking up the rest from reference TRBV7-2 and TRBJ2-1 gives the full variable domain: GAGVSQSPSNKVTEKGKDVELRCDPISGHTALYWYRQSLGQGLEFLIYFQGNSAPDKSGLPSDRFSAERTGGSVSTLTIQRTQQEDSAVYLCASSSTRGSYNEQFFGPGTRLTVL.

The chain uses TRBV5-4 and TRBJ1-2; D perhaps matches TRBD1 (5 bases). V was clipped by 2 bases and J by 8 bases, with 16 bases between them. CDR1 SGHNT and CDR2 YYREEE come from the germline V gene (reference sequence). This CDR3 is built from 14 residues. This CDR3 is CASSFLPGLEGYTF. In nucleotides, the CDR3 is TGTGCCAGCAGCTTCCTACCGGGGCTCGAAGGCTACACCTTC.

The gene calls are TRBV30 and TRBJ2-1; unclear D gene. Germline CDR1 GTSNPN, CDR2 SVGIG (reference sequence). V was shortened by 5 bases and J by 6 bases, with 11 bases between the two germline ends. The CDR3 is made up of 12 amino acids. The CDR3 sequence: CAWARALNEQFF. CDR3 in DNA: TGTGCCTGGGCCAGAGCACTCAATGAGCAGTTCTTC.

This chain joins TRBV30 and TRBJ1-2; 7 bases line up with TRBD1. Germline values: CDR1 GTSNPN, CDR2 SVGIG (reference sequence). The trim removed 4 bases at V and 4 bases at J, leaving 0 bases unmatched. The CDR3 runs 11 residues. CDR3 protein: CAWTGGYGYTF. CDR3 in DNA: TGTGCCTGGACAGGGGGCTATGGCTACACCTTC.